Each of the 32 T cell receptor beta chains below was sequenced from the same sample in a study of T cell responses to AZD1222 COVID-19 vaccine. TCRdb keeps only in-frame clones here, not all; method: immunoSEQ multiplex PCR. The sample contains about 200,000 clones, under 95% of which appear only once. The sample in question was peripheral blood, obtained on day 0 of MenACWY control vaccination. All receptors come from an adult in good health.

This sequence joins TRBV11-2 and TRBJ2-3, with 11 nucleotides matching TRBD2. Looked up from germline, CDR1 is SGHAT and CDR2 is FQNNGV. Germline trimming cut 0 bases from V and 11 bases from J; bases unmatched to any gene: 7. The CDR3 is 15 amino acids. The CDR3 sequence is CASSLDPSGGSWQYF. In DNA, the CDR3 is TGTGCCAGCAGCTTAGATCCTAGCGGGGGGTCTTGGCAGTATTTT.

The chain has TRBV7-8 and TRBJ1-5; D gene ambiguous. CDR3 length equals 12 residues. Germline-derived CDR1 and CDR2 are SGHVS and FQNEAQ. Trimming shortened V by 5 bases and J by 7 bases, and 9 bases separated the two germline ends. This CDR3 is CASSLGEQPQHF. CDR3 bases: TGTGCCAGCAGCCTAGGAGAACAGCCCCAGCATTTT.

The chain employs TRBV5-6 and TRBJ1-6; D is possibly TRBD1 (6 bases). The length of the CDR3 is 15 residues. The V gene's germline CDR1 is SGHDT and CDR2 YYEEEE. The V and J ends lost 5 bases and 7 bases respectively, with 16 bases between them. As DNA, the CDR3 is TGTGCCAGCAGGTGGTGGGGGCGAAGAAATTCACCCCTCCACTTT. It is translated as CASRWWGRRNSPLHF.

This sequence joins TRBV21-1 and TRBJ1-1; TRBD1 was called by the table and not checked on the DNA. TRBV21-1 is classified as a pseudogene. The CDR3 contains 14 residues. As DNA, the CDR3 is TGTGCCAGCAGCGGCCGGGACAGAACCACTGAAGCTTTCTTT. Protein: CASSGRDRTTEAFF.

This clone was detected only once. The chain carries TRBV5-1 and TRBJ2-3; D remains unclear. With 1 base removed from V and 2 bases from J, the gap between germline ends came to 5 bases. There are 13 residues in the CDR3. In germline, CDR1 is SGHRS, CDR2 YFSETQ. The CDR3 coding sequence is TGCGCCAGCAGCTTGCCCGACACAGATACGCAGTATTTT. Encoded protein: CASSLPDTDTQYF.

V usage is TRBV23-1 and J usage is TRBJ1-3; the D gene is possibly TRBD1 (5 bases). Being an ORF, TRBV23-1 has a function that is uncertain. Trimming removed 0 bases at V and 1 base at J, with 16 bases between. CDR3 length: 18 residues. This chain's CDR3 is CASSQSRLGTRSGNTIYF. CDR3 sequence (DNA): TGCGCCAGCAGTCAATCGAGATTGGGGACCAGGTCTGGAAACACCATATATTTT.

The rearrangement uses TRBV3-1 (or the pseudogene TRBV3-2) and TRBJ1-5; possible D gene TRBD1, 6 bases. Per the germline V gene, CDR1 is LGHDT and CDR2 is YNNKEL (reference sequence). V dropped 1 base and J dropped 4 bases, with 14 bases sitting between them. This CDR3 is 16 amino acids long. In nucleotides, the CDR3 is TGTGCCAGCAGCCAAGGTGGGGGGACAACTAATCAGCCCCAGCATTTT. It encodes CASSQGGGTTNQPQHF.

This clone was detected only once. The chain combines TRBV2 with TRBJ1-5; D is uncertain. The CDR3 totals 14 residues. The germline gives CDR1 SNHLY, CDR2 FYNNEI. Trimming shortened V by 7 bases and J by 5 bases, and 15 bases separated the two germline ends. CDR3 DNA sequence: TGTGCCAGCAATGGGCAGGTCCCGGATCAGCCCCAGCATTTT. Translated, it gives CASNGQVPDQPQHF.

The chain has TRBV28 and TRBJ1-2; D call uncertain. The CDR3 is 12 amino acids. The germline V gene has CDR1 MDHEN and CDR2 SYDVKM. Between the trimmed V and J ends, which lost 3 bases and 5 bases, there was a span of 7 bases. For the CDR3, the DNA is TGTGCCAGCAGTTTTTCAAGATATGGCTACACCTTC. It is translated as CASSFSRYGYTF.

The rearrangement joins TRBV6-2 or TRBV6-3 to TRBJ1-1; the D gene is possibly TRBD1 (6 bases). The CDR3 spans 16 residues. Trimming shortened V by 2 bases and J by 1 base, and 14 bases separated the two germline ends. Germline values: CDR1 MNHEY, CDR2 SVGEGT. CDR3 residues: CASSYVPGAPNTEAFF. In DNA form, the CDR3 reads TGTGCCAGCAGTTACGTCCCGGGGGCCCCGAACACTGAAGCTTTCTTT.

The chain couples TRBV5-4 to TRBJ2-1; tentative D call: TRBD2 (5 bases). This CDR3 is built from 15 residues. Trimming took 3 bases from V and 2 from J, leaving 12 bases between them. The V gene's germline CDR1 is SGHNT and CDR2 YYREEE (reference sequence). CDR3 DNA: TGTGCCAGCAGCTCTGACGGGGTTACCTACAATGAGCAGTTCTTC. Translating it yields CASSSDGVTYNEQFF.

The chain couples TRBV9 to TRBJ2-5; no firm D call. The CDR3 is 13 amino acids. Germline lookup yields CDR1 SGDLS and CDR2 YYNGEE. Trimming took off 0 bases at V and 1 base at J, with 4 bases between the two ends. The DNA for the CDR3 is TGTGCCAGCAGCGTAGGTCCCCAAGAGACCCAGTACTTC. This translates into CASSVGPQETQYF.

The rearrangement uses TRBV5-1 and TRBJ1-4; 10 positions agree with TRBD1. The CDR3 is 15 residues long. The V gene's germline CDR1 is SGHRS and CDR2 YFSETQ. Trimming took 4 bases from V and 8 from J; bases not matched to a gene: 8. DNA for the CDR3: TGCGCCAGCAGCGGAACCGGGACAGGGGAGGAAAAACTGTTTTTT. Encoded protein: CASSGTGTGEEKLFF. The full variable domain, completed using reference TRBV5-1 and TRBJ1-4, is KAGVTQTPRYLIKTRGQQVTLSCSPISGHRSVSWYQQTPGQGLQFLFEYFSETQRNKGNFPGRFSGRQFSNSRSEMNVSTLELGDSALYLCASSGTGTGEEKLFFGSGTQLSVL.

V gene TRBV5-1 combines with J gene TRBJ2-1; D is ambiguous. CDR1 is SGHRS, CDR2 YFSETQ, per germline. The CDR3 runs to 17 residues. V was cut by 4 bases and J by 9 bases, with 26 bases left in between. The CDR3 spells CASSLGPLVKTIGEQFF. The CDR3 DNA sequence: TGCGCCAGCAGCCTCGGCCCTTTGGTCAAAACAATCGGTGAGCAGTTCTTC.

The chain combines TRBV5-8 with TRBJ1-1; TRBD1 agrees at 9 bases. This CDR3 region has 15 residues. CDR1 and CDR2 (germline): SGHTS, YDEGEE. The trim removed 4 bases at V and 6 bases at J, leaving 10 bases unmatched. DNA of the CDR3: TGTGCCAGCAGCATCCACAGGGGGCGCCTGGCTGAAGCTTTCTTT. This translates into CASSIHRGRLAEAFF. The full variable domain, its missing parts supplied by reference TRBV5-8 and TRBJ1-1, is EAGVTQSPTHLIKTRGQQATLRCSPISGHTSVYWYQQALGLGLQFLLWYDEGEERNRGNFPPRFSGRQFPNYSSELNVNALELEDSALYLCASSIHRGRLAEAFFGQGTRLTVV.

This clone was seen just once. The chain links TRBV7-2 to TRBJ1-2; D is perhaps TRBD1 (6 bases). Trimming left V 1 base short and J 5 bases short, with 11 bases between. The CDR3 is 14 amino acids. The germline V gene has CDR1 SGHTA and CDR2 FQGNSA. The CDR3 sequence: CASSLGQERYGYTF. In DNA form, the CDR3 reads TGTGCCAGCAGCTTAGGACAGGAGCGGTATGGCTACACCTTC. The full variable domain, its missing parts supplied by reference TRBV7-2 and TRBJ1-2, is GAGVSQSPSNKVTEKGKDVELRCDPISGHTALYWYRQSLGQGLEFLIYFQGNSAPDKSGLPSDRFSAERTGGSVSTLTIQRTQQEDSAVYLCASSLGQERYGYTFGSGTRLTVV.

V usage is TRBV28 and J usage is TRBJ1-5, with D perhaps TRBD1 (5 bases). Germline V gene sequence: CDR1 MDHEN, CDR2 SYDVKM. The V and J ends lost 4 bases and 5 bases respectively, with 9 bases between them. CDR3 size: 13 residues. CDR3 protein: CASSWWGDQPQHF. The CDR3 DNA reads TGTGCCAGCAGTTGGTGGGGCGATCAGCCCCAGCATTTT.

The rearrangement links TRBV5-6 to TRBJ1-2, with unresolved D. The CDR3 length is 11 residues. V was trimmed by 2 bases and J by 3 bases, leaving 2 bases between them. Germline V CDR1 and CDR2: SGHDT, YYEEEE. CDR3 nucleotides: TGTGCCAGCAGCTTTGACTATGGCTACACCTTC. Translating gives CASSFDYGYTF.

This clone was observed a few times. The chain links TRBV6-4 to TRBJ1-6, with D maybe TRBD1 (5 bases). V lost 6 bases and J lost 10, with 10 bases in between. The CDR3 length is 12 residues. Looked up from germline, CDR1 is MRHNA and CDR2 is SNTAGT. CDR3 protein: CASRTGDSPLHF. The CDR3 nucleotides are TGTGCCAGCAGAACGGGGGACTCACCCCTCCACTTT.

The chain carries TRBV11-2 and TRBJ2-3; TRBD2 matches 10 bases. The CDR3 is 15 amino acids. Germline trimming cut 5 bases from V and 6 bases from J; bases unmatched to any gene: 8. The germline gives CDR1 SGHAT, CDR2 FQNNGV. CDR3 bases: TGTGCCAGCAGCCACGAGCGGGGGGGCAGGGATACGCAGTATTTT. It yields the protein CASSHERGGRDTQYF. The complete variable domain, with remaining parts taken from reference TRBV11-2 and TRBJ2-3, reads EAGVAQSPRYKIIEKRQSVAFWCNPISGHATLYWYQQILGQGPKLLIQFQNNGVVDDSQLPKDRFSAERLKGVDSTLKIQPAKLEDSAVYLCASSHERGGRDTQYFGPGTRLTVL.

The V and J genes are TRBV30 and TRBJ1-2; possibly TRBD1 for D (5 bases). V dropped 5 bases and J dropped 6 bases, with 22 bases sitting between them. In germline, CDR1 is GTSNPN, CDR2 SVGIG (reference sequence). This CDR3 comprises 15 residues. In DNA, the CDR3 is TGTGCCTGGTCGATCTCCCTTGGGGGGAGGGATGGCTACACCTTC. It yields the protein CAWSISLGGRDGYTF.

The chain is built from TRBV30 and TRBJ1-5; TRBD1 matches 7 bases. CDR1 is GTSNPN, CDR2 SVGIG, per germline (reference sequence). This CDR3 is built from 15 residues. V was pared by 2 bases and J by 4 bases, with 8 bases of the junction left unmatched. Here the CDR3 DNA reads TGTGCCTGGAGTCGTACAGGGGCCCTAAATCAGCCCCAGCATTTT. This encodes CAWSRTGALNQPQHF. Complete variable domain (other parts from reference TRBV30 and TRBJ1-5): SQTIHQWPATLVQPVGSPLSLECTVEGTSNPNLYWYRQAAGRGLQLLFYSVGIGQISSEVPQNLSASRPQDRQFILSSKKLLLSDSGFYLCAWSRTGALNQPQHFGDGTRLSIL.

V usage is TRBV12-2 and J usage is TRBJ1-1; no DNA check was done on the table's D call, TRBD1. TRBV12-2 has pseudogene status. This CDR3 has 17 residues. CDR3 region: CASRLVNGQGMNTEAFF. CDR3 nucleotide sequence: TGTGCAAGTCGCTTGGTTAATGGACAGGGTATGAACACTGAAGCTTTCTTT.

CDR3 sequence: CASSLTGELFF. CDR3 DNA sequence: TGTGCCAGCAGCTTAACCGGGGAGCTGTTTTTT. This chain links TRBV7-2 with TRBJ2-2; D gene unclear. This CDR3 comprises 11 residues. Germline V gives CDR1 SGHTA, CDR2 FQGNSA. V lost 2 bases, J lost 5 bases, and 0 bases lay in between.

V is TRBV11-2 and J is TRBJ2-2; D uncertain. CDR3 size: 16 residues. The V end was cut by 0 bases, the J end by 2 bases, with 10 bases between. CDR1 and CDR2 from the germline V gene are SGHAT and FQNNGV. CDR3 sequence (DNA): TGTGCCAGCAGCTTAGAGCGGCGGTTAAACACCGGGGAGCTGTTTTTT. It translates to CASSLERRLNTGELFF.

In nucleotides, the CDR3 is TGTGCCAGCAGCTCCCCTATGAACACTGAAGCTTTCTTT. Amino acids: CASSSPMNTEAFF. V is TRBV7-2 and J is TRBJ1-1; D remains unclear. The CDR3 has 13 amino acids. CDR1 and CDR2 from the germline V gene are SGHTA and FQGNSA. Trimming removed 4 bases at V and 0 bases at J, with 6 bases between.

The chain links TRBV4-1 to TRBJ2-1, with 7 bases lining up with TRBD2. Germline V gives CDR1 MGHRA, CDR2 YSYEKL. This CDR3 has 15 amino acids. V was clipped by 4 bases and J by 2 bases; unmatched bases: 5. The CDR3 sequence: CASSPGLTPYNEQFF. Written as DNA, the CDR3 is TGCGCCAGCAGCCCGGGACTAACTCCCTACAATGAGCAGTTCTTC.

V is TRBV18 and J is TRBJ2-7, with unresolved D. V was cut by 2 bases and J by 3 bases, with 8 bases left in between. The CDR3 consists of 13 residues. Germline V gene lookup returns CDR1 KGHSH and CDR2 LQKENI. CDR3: CASSPADGYEQYF. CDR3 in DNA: TGTGCCAGCTCACCAGCGGACGGCTACGAGCAGTACTTC.

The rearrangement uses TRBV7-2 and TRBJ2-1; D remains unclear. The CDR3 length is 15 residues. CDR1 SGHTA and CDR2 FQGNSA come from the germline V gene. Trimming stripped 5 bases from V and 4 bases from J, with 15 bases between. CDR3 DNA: TGTGCCAGCAGCCTCCACACCGACGCATACAATGAGCAGTTCTTC. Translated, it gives CASSLHTDAYNEQFF.

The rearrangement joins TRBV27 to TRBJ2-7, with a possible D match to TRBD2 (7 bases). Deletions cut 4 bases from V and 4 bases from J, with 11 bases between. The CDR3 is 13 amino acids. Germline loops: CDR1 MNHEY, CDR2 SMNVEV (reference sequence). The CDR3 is CASSSGRGYEQYF. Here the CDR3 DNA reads TGTGCCAGCAGTTCTGGGAGGGGGTACGAGCAGTACTTC.

The DNA for the CDR3 is TGTGCCATCAGTGAGTCTGGGGTAGCAAATTCACCCCTCCACTTT. This codes for CAISESGVANSPLHF. The rearrangement links TRBV10-3 to TRBJ1-6, with D unclear. CDR1 and CDR2 from the germline V gene are ENHRY and SYGVKD. The length of the CDR3 is 15 residues. The V end lost 0 bases, the J end lost 7 bases, and 10 bases lay between the germline ends.

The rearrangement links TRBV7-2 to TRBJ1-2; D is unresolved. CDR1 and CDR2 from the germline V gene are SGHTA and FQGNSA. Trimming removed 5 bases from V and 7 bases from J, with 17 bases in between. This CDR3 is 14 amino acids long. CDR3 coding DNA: TGTGCCAGCAGCACCGGTATAACCCCCAGTGGCTACACCTTC. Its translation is CASSTGITPSGYTF. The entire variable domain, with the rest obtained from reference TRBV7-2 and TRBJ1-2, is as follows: GAGVSQSPSNKVTEKGKDVELRCDPISGHTALYWYRQSLGQGLEFLIYFQGNSAPDKSGLPSDRFSAERTGGSVSTLTIQRTQQEDSAVYLCASSTGITPSGYTFGSGTRLTVV.